The 18 T cell receptor beta chains given below trace back to one sample, sequenced in a study of T cells in Graves' hyperthyroidism and ophthalmopathy. Amplified TCR beta CDR3 regions came from RNA transcripts. Using the HTBI primer set, a first-round RT-PCR was run on the TCR CDR3. Each CDR3 protein is one row after TCRdb ran MiXCR on the multiplex PCR reads. Among around 760,000 distinct CDR3 sequences listed, roughly 32% were seen once. The sequenced sample was blood. These receptors were collected from a woman aged 35 to 49 with Graves' hyperthyroidism.

This clonotype was seen ten or more times. V gene TRBV29-1 combines with J gene TRBJ1-1, with D tentatively TRBD1 (5 bases). Looked up from germline, CDR1 is SQVTM and CDR2 is ANQGSEA. This CDR3 is built from 13 residues. Trimming shortened V by 4 bases and J by 5 bases, and 14 bases separated the two germline ends. In DNA form, the CDR3 reads TGCAGCGTTGGTGGGCAGGGAAGAACTGAAGCTTTCTTT. Protein sequence: CSVGGQGRTEAFF.

The V gene is TRBV29-1, the J gene TRBJ1-2; 8 bases agree with TRBD1. Trimming removed 7 bases from V and 8 bases from J; junction bases left unmatched: 9. The CDR3 loop spans 12 amino acids. The germline CDR1 and CDR2 sequences are SQVTM and ANQGSEA. The CDR3: CSAADRERGYTF. CDR3 DNA sequence: TGCAGCGCCGCGGACAGGGAGCGGGGCTACACCTTC.

This clonotype has a handful of counts. The chain uses TRBV7-2 and TRBJ1-1, with TRBD1 as a possible D gene (5 bases). Germline V gene lookup returns CDR1 SGHTA and CDR2 FQGNSA. V shed 3 bases and J shed 9 bases, with 17 bases lying between them. The CDR3 length is 14 residues. For the CDR3, the DNA is TGTGCCAGCAGCTTGGGGGGTGGTCCTCCCCAAGCTTTCTTT. It codes for CASSLGGGPPQAFF.

The chain has TRBV12-3 or TRBV12-4 and TRBJ1-2; TRBD1 aligns across 8 bases. V was pared by 2 bases and J by 6 bases, with 14 bases of the junction left unmatched. The CDR3 consists of 17 residues. The CDR3 DNA follows: TGTGCCAGCAGTTTATCGGACATCGACACAGGGGGGAATGGCTACACCTTC. Its protein is CASSLSDIDTGGNGYTF.

This clonotype was observed many times. The chain combines TRBV7-9 with TRBJ2-2; tentative D call: TRBD1 (5 bases). Trimming removed 5 bases from V and 6 bases from J, with 7 bases in between. CDR1 is SEHNR and CDR2 is FQNEAQ in the germline V gene (reference sequence). The CDR3 length is 12 residues. CDR3 sequence (DNA): TGTGCCAGCAGCACCAGGGCCGGGGAGCTGTTTTTT. Translation gives CASSTRAGELFF.

The rearrangement joins TRBV7-8 to TRBJ2-5, with a possible D match to TRBD2 (6 bases). The CDR3 is 13 amino acids. V was shortened by 5 bases and J by 7 bases, with 14 bases between the two germline ends. Germline lookup yields CDR1 SGHVS and CDR2 FQNEAQ. DNA of the CDR3: TGTGCCAGCAGCCAGCAGGGACTGCGGACCCAGTACTTC. Its translation is CASSQQGLRTQYF. Using reference TRBV7-8 and TRBJ2-5 for the parts outside the CDR3, the full variable domain is GAGVSQSPRYKVAKRGQDVALRCDPISGHVSLFWYQQALGQGPEFLTYFQNEAQLDKSGLPSDRFFAERPEGSVSTLKIQRTQQEDSAVYLCASSQQGLRTQYFGPGTRLLVL.

This clonotype was observed a handful of times. The chain is built from TRBV5-1 and TRBJ1-1; D uncertain. The germline V gene encodes CDR1 SGHRS and CDR2 YFSETQ. This CDR3 contains 13 residues. Trimming took off 9 bases at V and 5 bases at J, with 17 bases between the two ends. The CDR3 loop is CATSMGLETEAFF. DNA for the CDR3: TGCGCCACCTCAATGGGGTTGGAGACTGAAGCTTTCTTT.

At least ten counts were recorded for this clonotype. The chain links TRBV2 to TRBJ1-5, with 7 bases matching TRBD1. The CDR3 covers 14 residues. V shed 6 bases, J shed 6 bases, and the junction held 8 bases outside the gene matches. Germline assignment: CDR1 SNHLY and CDR2 FYNNEI. The CDR3 nucleotides are TGTGCCAGCAGGACCGGGACAGACCGTCAGCCCCAGCATTTT. Translating gives CASRTGTDRQPQHF.

This clonotype was observed a few times. The DNA of the CDR3 is TGTGCCAGCATTTCCGGAATTCTGACTAATGAAAAACTGTTTTTT. Translating gives CASISGILTNEKLFF. The chain is built from TRBV2 and TRBJ1-4; D is unclear. CDR1 SNHLY and CDR2 FYNNEI come from the germline V gene. The CDR3 covers 15 residues. V gave up 7 bases and J gave up 2 bases, with 14 bases separating them. Complete variable domain (other parts from reference TRBV2 and TRBJ1-4): EPEVTQTPSHQVTQMGQEVILRCVPISNHLYFYWYRQILGQKVEFLVSFYNNEISEKSEIFDDQFSVERPDGSNFTLKIRSTKLEDSAMYFCASISGILTNEKLFFGSGTQLSVL.

This chain joins TRBV10-2 and TRBJ2-3; D uncertain. Trimming pared 3 bases from V and 3 bases from J, leaving 7 bases between. This CDR3 region has 13 residues. Germline lookup yields CDR1 WSHSY and CDR2 SAAADI. The CDR3: CASSDGLTDTQYF. CDR3 sequence (DNA): TGCGCCAGCAGTGACGGCTTAACAGATACGCAGTATTTT.

The genes are TRBV6-2 or TRBV6-3 and TRBJ1-2; maybe TRBD1 (5 bases). The V and J ends lost 8 bases and 4 bases respectively, with 20 bases between them. CDR1 MNHEY and CDR2 SVGEGT come from the germline V gene. The CDR3 consists of 15 residues. This CDR3 is CASGGVMRIGYGYTF. The CDR3, as DNA: TGTGCCAGCGGAGGGGTGATGAGGATTGGCTATGGCTACACCTTC.

This clonotype was counted at least ten times. This chain uses TRBV7-2 with TRBJ2-7, with 8 bases matching TRBD2. Germline CDR1 SGHTA, CDR2 FQGNSA. The trim removed 9 bases at V and 4 bases at J, leaving 8 bases unmatched. This CDR3 comprises 13 residues. The CDR3 region is CASLSGNSYEQYF. CDR3 nucleotide sequence: TGTGCCAGTCTTAGCGGGAATTCTTACGAGCAGTACTTC.

The chain has TRBV7-2 and TRBJ2-7, with D unresolved. CDR1 is SGHTA, CDR2 FQGNSA, per germline. The CDR3 runs 14 residues. Trimming took 5 bases from V and 6 from J, leaving 17 bases between them. The CDR3 DNA sequence: TGTGCCAGCAGCCCTCTACCACGGACGGGCGAGCAGTACTTC. The encoded protein is CASSPLPRTGEQYF.

The V and J genes are TRBV7-2 and TRBJ1-1; a weak D match, TRBD1 (5 bases). The V gene's germline CDR1 is SGHTA and CDR2 FQGNSA. This CDR3 has 16 residues. Trimming took off 5 bases at V and 8 bases at J, with 24 bases between the two ends. The CDR3 nucleotides read TGTGCCAGCAGCCTACCCGCCGACAGTTTCTCTGGGGAAGCTTTCTTT. Translated, it gives CASSLPADSFSGEAFF.

This clonotype came up a few times. The rearrangement joins TRBV5-1 to TRBJ1-2, with 8 bases that match TRBD1. V shed 2 bases, J shed 6 bases, and the junction held 3 bases outside the gene matches. The length of the CDR3 is 13 residues. CDR1 is SGHRS, CDR2 YFSETQ, per germline. The DNA of the CDR3 is TGCGCCAGCAGCTTATTGGGACAGGATGGCTACACCTTC. It codes for CASSLLGQDGYTF.

A note on this clonotype: A read error may be the cause here, since a much bigger clone is one base away. This sequence joins TRBV10-3 and TRBJ1-2; D call uncertain. V lost 5 bases, J lost 1 base, and 11 bases lay in between. From germline, CDR1 is ENHRY and CDR2 SYGVKD. This CDR3 has 14 residues. The CDR3 loop is CAISSSRSNYGYTF. CDR3 sequence (DNA): TGTGCCATCAGTAGTTCCAGAAGTAACTATGGCTACACCTTC.

The gene calls are TRBV20-1 and TRBJ2-5; 9 bases fit TRBD1. The V and J ends lost 3 bases and 0 bases, in that order; junction bases with no gene match: 8. This CDR3 contains 16 residues. The germline V gene has CDR1 DFQATT and CDR2 SNEGSKA (reference sequence). CDR3 sequence reads: CSARTGGPMYQETQYF. CDR3 DNA: TGCAGTGCTAGGACAGGGGGTCCTATGTACCAAGAGACCCAGTACTTC.

This clonotype was observed at least ten times. This chain uses TRBV15 with TRBJ1-6, with D perhaps TRBD1 (6 bases). This CDR3 comprises 17 residues. Germline V gene data show CDR1 as LNHNV and CDR2 as YYDKDF (reference sequence). The germline V and J ends were trimmed by 1 base and 5 bases, with 15 bases remaining between them. CDR3 amino acids: CATSRVLGGTDNSPLHF. DNA for the CDR3: TGTGCCACCAGCAGAGTCCTAGGGGGTACCGATAATTCACCCCTCCACTTT.